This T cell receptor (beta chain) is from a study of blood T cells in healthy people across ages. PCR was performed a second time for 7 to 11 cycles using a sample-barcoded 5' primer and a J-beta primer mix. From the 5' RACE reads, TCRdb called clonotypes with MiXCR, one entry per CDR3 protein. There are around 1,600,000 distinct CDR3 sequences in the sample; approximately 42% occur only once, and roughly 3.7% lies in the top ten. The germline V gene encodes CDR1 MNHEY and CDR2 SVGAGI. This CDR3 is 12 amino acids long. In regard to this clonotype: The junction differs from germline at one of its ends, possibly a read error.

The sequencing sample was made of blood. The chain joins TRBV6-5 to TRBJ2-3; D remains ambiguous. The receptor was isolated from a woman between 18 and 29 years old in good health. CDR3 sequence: CTSSSPTDTQYF. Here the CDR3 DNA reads TGTACCAGCAGTTCCCCAACGGATACGCAGTATTTT.